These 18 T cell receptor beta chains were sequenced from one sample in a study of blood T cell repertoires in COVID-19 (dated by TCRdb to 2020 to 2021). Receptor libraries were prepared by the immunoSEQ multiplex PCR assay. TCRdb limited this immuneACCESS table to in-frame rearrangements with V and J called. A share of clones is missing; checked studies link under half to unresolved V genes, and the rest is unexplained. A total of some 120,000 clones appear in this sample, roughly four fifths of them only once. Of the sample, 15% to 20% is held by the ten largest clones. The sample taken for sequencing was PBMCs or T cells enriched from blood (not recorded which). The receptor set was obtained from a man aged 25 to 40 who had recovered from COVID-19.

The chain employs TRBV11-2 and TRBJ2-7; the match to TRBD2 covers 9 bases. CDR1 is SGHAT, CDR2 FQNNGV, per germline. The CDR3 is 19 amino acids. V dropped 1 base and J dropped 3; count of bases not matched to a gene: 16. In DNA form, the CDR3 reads TGTGCCAGCAGCTTAGCGGGGGGGGGACTAGCCGGACCCTACTACGAGCAGTACTTC. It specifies CASSLAGGGLAGPYYEQYF.

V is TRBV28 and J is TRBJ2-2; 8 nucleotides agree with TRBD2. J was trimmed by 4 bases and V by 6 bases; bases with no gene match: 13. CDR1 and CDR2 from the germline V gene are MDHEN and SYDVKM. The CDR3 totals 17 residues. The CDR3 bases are TGTGCCAGCAGGCCGAGAGCGGGAGCCGCCGGCACCGGGGAGCTGTTTTTT. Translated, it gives CASRPRAGAAGTGELFF. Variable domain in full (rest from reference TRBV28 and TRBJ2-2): DVKVTQSSRYLVKRTGEKVFLECVQDMDHENMFWYRQDPGLGLRLIYFSYDVKMKEKGDIPEGYSVSREKKERFSLILESASTNQTSMYLCASRPRAGAAGTGELFFGEGSRLTVL.

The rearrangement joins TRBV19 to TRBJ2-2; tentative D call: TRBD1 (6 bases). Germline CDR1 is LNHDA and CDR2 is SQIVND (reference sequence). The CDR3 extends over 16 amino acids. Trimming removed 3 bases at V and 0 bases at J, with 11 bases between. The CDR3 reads CASSIMDSSNTGELFF. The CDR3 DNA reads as TGTGCCAGTAGTATCATGGACAGCTCGAACACCGGGGAGCTGTTTTTT.

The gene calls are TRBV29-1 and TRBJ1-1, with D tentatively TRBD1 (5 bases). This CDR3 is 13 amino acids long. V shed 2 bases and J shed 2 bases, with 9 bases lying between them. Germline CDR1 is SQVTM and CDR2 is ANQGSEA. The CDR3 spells CSVERQGNTEAFF. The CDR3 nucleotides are TGCAGCGTTGAACGGCAGGGTAACACTGAAGCTTTCTTT.

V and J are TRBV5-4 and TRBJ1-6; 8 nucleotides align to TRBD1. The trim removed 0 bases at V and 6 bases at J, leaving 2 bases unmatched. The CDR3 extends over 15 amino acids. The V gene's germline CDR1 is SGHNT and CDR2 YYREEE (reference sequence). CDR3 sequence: CASSLGQGLNSPLHF. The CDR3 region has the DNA TGTGCCAGCAGCTTGGGACAGGGGCTTAATTCACCCCTCCACTTT.

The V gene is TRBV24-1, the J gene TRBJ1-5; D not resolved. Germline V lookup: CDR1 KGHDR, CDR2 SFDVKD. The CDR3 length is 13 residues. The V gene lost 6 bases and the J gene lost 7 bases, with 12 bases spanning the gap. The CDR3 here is CATSSGGEQPQHF. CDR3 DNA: TGTGCCACCAGTAGCGGCGGGGAACAGCCCCAGCATTTT.

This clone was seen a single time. The CDR3 here is CASSSPGLAGNEQFF. CDR3 sequence (DNA): TGTGCCAGCAGTTCTCCGGGACTAGCGGGAAATGAGCAGTTCTTC. The genes are TRBV28 and TRBJ2-1, with 13 positions matching TRBD2. Germline loops: CDR1 MDHEN, CDR2 SYDVKM. CDR3 size: 15 residues. The V gene end was trimmed by 4 bases and the J gene end by 7 bases; junction bases not matched to a gene: 4. The complete variable domain, with remaining parts taken from reference TRBV28 and TRBJ2-1, reads DVKVTQSSRYLVKRTGEKVFLECVQDMDHENMFWYRQDPGLGLRLIYFSYDVKMKEKGDIPEGYSVSREKKERFSLILESASTNQTSMYLCASSSPGLAGNEQFFGPGTRLTVL.

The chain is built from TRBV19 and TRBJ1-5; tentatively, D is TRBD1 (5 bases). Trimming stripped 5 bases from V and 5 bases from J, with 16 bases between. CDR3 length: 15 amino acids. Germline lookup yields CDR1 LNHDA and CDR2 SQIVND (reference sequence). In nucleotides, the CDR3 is TGTGCCAGTAGTCCCCGGGGGGATAACTATCAGCCCCAGCATTTT. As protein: CASSPRGDNYQPQHF.

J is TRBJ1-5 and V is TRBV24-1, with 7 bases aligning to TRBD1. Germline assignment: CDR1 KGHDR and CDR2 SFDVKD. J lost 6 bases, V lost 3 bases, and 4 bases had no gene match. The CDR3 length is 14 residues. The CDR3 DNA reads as TGTGCCACCAGTGATCGGGCAGGGGGTCAGCCCCAGCATTTT. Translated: CATSDRAGGQPQHF.

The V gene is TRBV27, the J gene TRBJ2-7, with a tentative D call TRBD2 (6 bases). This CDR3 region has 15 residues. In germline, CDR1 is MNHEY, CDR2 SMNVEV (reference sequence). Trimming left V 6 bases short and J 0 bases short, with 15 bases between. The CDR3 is CASSSPGLLSYEQYF. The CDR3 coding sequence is TGTGCCAGCAGCTCCCCGGGACTCCTCTCCTACGAGCAGTACTTC.

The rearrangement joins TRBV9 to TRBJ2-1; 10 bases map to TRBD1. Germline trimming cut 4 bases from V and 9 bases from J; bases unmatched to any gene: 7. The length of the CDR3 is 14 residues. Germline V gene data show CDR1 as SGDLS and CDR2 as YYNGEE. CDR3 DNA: TGTGCCAGCAGCCCCGGGACAGGGGTTGCTGAGCAGTTCTTC. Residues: CASSPGTGVAEQFF.

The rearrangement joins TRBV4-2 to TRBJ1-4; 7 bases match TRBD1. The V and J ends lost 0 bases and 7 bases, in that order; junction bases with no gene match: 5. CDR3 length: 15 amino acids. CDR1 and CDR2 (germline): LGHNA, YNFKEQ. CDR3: CASSQDRGPSEKLFF. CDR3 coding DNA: TGTGCCAGCAGCCAAGATAGGGGGCCGTCTGAAAAACTGTTTTTT.

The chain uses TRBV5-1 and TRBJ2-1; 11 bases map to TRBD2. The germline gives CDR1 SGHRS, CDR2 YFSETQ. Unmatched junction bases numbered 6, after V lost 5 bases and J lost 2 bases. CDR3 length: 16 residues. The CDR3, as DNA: TGCGCCAGCAGACGCGGACTAGCGGGTGCCTACAATGAGCAGTTCTTC. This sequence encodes CASRRGLAGAYNEQFF. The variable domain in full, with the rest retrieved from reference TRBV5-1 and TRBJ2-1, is KAGVTQTPRYLIKTRGQQVTLSCSPISGHRSVSWYQQTPGQGLQFLFEYFSETQRNKGNFPGRFSGRQFSNSRSEMNVSTLELGDSALYLCASRRGLAGAYNEQFFGPGTRLTVL.

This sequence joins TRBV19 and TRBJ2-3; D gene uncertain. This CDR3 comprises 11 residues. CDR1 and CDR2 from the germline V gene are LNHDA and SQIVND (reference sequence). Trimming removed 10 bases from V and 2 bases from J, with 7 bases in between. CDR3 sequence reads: CATMITDTQYF. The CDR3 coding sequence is TGTGCCACTATGATCACAGATACGCAGTATTTT. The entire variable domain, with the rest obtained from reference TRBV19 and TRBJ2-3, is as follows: DGGITQSPKYLFRKEGQNVTLSCEQNLNHDAMYWYRQDPGQGLRLIYYSQIVNDFQKGDIAEGYSVSREKKESFPLTVTSAQKNPTAFYLCATMITDTQYFGPGTRLTVL.

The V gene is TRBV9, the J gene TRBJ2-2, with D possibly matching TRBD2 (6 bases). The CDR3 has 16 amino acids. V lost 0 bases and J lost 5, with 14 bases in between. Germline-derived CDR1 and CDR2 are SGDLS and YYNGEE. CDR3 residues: CASSVAVQGGTGELFF. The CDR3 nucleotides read TGTGCCAGCAGCGTAGCTGTCCAGGGAGGTACCGGGGAGCTGTTTTTT.

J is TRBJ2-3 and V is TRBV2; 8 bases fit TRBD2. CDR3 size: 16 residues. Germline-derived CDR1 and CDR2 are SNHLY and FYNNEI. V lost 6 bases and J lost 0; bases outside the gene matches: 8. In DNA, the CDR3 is TGTGCCAGCAGCGGAGCCGGGGGGGCCAGCACAGATACGCAGTATTTT. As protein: CASSGAGGASTDTQYF.

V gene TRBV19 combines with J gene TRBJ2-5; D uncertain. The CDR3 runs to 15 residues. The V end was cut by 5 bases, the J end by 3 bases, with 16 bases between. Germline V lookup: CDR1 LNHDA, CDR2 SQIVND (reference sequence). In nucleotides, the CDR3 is TGTGCCAGTAGTTTCTCCCCGGGTGCTAAAGAGACCCAGTACTTC. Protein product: CASSFSPGAKETQYF.

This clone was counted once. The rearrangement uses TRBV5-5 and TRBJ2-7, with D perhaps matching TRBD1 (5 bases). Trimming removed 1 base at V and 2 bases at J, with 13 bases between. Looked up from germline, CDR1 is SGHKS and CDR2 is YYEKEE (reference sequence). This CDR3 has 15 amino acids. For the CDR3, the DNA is TGTGCCAGCAGCTTGTCTCCAGGGTCTACCTACGAGCAGTACTTC. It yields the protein CASSLSPGSTYEQYF.